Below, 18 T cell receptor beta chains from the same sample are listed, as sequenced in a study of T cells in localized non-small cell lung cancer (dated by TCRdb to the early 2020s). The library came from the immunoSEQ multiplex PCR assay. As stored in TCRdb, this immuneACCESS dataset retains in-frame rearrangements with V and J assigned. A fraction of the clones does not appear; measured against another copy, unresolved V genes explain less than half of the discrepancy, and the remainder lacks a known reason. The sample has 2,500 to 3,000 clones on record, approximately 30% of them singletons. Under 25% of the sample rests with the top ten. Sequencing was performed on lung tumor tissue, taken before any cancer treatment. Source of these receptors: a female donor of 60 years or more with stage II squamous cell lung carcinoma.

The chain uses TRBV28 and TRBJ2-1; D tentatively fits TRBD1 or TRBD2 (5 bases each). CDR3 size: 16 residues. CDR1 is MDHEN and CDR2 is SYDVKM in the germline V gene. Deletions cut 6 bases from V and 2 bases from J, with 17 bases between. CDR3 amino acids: CASRELREKPYNEQFF. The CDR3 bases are TGTGCCAGCAGGGAACTCAGGGAGAAACCCTACAATGAGCAGTTCTTC. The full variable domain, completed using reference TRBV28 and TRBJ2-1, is DVKVTQSSRYLVKRTGEKVFLECVQDMDHENMFWYRQDPGLGLRLIYFSYDVKMKEKGDIPEGYSVSREKKERFSLILESASTNQTSMYLCASRELREKPYNEQFFGPGTRLTVL.

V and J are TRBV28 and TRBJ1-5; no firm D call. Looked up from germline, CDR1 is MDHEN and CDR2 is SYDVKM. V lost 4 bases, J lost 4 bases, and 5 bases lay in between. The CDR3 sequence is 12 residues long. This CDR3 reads CASSSLNQPQHF. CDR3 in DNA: TGTGCCAGCAGTTCTCTTAATCAGCCCCAGCATTTT. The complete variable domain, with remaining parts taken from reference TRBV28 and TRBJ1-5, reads DVKVTQSSRYLVKRTGEKVFLECVQDMDHENMFWYRQDPGLGLRLIYFSYDVKMKEKGDIPEGYSVSREKKERFSLILESASTNQTSMYLCASSSLNQPQHFGDGTRLSIL.

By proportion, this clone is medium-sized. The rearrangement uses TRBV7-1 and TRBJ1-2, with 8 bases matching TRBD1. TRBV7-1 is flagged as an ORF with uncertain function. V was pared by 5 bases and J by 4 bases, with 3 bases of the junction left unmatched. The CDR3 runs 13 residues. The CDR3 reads CASSGTGLYGYTF. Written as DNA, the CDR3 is TGTGCCAGCAGCGGGACAGGACTCTATGGCTACACCTTC.

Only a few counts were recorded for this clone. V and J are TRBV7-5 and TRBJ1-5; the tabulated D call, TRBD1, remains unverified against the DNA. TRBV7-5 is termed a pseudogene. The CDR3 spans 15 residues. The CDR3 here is CASSLPPEPNQPQHF. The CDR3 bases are TGTGCCAGCAGCTTACCTCCAGAACCCAATCAGCCCCAGCATTTT.

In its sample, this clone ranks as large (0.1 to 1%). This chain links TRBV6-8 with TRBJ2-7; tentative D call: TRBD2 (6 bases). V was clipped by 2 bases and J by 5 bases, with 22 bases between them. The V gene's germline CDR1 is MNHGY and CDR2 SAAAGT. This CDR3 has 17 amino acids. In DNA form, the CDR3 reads TGTGCCAGCAGTTACGGGTGGGGAAATGGGAGGATGGACGAGCAGTACTTC. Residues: CASSYGWGNGRMDEQYF.

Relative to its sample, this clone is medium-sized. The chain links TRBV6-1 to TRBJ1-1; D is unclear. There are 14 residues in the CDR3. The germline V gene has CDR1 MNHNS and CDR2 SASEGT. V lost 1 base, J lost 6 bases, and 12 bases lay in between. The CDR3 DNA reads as TGTGCCAGCAGTGAAGGTAAAGGGCGGCCTGAAGCTTTCTTT. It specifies CASSEGKGRPEAFF.

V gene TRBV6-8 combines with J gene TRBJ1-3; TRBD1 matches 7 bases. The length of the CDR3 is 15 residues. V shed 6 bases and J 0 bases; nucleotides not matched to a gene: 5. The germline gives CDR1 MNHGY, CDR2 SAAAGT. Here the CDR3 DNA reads TGTGCCAGCAGGTTGGGGACAGTCTCTGGAAACACCATATATTTT. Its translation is CASRLGTVSGNTIYF.

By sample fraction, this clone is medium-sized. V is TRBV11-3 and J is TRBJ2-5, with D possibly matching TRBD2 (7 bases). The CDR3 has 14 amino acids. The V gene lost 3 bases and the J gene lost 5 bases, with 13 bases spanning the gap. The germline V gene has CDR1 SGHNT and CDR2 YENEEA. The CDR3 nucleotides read TGTGCCAGCAGCTTGGGAGGGGGAGTGGAGACCCAGTACTTC. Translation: CASSLGGGVETQYF.

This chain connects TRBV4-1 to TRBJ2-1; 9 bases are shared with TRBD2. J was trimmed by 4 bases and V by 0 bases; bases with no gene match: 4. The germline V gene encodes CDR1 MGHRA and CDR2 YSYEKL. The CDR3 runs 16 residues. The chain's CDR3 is CASSQDWTSEYNEQFF. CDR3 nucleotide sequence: TGCGCCAGCAGCCAAGATTGGACTAGCGAATACAATGAGCAGTTCTTC.

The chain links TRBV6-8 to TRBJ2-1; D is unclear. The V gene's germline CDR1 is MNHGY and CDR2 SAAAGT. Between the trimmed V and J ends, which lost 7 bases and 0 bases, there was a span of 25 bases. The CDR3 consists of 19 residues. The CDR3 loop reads CASTLTIYRTASSYNEQFF. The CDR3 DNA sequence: TGTGCCAGCACCCTAACTATATATCGGACCGCGAGCTCCTACAATGAGCAGTTCTTC.

The CDR3 DNA sequence: TGTGCCAGCAGCCCCGGGGGGGCCCAAGGTAGAGAGACCCAGTACTTC. Its translation: CASSPGGAQGRETQYF. This chain connects TRBV28 to TRBJ2-5, with 8 bases matching TRBD2. After removal of 6 bases from V and 4 bases from J, the junction contained 13 bases not matched to a gene. This CDR3 comprises 16 residues. Germline-derived CDR1 and CDR2 are MDHEN and SYDVKM. Supplemented by reference TRBV28 and TRBJ2-5, the full variable domain reads DVKVTQSSRYLVKRTGEKVFLECVQDMDHENMFWYRQDPGLGLRLIYFSYDVKMKEKGDIPEGYSVSREKKERFSLILESASTNQTSMYLCASSPGGAQGRETQYFGPGTRLLVL.

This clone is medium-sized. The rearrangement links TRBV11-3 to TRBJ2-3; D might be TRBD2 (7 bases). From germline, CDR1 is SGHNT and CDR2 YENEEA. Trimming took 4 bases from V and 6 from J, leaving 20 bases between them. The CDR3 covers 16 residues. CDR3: CASSSRGASHIDTQYF. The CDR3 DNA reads TGTGCCAGCAGCTCCCGGGGGGCTTCCCACATCGATACGCAGTATTTT.

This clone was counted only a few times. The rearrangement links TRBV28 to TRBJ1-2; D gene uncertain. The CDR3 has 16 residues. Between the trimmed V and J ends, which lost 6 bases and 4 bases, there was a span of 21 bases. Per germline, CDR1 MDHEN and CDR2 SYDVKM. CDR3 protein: CASRPSLPGPFYGYTF. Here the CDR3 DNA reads TGTGCCAGCAGACCTAGCCTCCCCGGACCATTCTATGGCTACACCTTC.

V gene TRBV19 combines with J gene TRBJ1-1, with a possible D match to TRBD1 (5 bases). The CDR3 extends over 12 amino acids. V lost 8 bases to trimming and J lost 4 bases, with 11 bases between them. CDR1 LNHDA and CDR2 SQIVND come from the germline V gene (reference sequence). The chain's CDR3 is CASSHGATEAFF. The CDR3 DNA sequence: TGTGCCAGTTCACATGGGGCCACTGAAGCTTTCTTT.

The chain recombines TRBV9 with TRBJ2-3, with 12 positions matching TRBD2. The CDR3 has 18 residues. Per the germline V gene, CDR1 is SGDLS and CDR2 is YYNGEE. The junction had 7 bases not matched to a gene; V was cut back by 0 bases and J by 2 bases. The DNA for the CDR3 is TGTGCCAGCAGCGTAGCGGGACTAGCGGGCTATTACACAGATACGCAGTATTTT. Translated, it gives CASSVAGLAGYYTDTQYF.

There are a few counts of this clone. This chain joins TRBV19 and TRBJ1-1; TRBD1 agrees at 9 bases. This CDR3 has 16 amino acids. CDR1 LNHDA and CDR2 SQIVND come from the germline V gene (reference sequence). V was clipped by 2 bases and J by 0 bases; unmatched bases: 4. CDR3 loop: CASSILQGAMNTEAFF. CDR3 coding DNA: TGTGCCAGTAGTATACTACAGGGGGCCATGAACACTGAAGCTTTCTTT. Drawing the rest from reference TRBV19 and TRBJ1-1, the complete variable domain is DGGITQSPKYLFRKEGQNVTLSCEQNLNHDAMYWYRQDPGQGLRLIYYSQIVNDFQKGDIAEGYSVSREKKESFPLTVTSAQKNPTAFYLCASSILQGAMNTEAFFGQGTRLTVV.

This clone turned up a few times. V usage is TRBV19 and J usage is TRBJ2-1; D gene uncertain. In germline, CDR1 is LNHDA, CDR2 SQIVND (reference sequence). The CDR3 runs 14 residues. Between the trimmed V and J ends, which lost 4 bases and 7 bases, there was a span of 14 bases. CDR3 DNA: TGTGCCAGTAGTAGGCAGGTGGACCGAAATGAGCAGTTCTTC. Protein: CASSRQVDRNEQFF.

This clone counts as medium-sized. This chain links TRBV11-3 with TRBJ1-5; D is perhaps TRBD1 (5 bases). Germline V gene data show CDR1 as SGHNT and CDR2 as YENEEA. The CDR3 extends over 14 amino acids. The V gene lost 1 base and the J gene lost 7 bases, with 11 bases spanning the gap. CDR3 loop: CASSLGGKGQPQHF. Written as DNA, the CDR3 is TGTGCCAGCAGCTTAGGGGGGAAGGGCCAGCCCCAGCATTTT.